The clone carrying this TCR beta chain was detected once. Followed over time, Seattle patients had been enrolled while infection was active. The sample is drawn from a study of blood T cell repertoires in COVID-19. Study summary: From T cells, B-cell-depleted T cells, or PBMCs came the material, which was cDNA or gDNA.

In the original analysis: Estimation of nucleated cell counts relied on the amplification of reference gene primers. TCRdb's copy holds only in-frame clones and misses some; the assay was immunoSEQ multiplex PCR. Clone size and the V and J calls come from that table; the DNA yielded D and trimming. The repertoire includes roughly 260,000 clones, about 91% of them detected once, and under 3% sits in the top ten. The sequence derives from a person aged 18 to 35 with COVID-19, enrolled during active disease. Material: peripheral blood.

The CDR3 region has the DNA TGTGCCAGCAGCTTCTCCAGCAATCAGCCCCAGCATTTT. Its protein is CASSFSSNQPQHF. V usage is TRBV11-2 and J usage is TRBJ1-5; D uncertain. The V gene lost 3 bases and the J gene lost 1 base, with 4 bases spanning the gap. The length of the CDR3 is 13 residues. The germline V gene has CDR1 SGHAT and CDR2 FQNNGV.